This T cell receptor beta chain comes out of a study of T cell repertoires in cytomegalovirus infection. Study-level information: Used in the study were CMV epitopes, some recently identified and HLA-C-restricted, others well-studied and HLA-B-restricted. In public TCR beta signatures, there were indications of both CMV infection and matching HLA type.

TCRdb re-called the reads with MiXCR, one entry per CDR3 protein. The sample gives approximately 1,000,000 distinct CDR3 sequences, around 31% of which show up once; about 14% is in the top ten. Study-wide points: Dominant in the ex vivo response were TCR beta clonotypes restricted by HLA-C and specific for CMV.

V was pared by 2 bases and J by 2 bases, with 4 bases between. The germline V gene has CDR1 WNHNN and CDR2 SYGVQD (reference sequence). CDR3 length equals 13 residues. In its sample, this clonotype was seen many times. Its specificity is not known. This clonotype was sampled from a human donor in good health (CMV status not recorded). Some clones in this sample may be carry-over from other donors' samples. The sample in question was cultured CD8+ T cells from PBMCs, obtained from culture after CMV antigen stimulation. This chain connects TRBV10-1 to TRBJ1-5; D gene ambiguous. The CDR3 is CASSEGRNQPQHF. CDR3 bases: TGCGCCAGCAGTGAGGGTCGCAATCAGCCCCAGCATTTT.